These 11 T cell receptor beta chains were sequenced from one sample in a study of blood T cell repertoires in COVID-19. TCRdb keeps only in-frame clones here, not all; method: immunoSEQ multiplex PCR. The sample has fewer than 45,000 clones; 80% are singletons. The sample comprised peripheral blood. The receptors stem from a man between 65 and 85 years old with acute or convalescent COVID-19.

The genes are TRBV4-2 and TRBJ1-4, with 9 bases aligning to TRBD1. This CDR3 comprises 18 residues. Germline V gene lookup returns CDR1 LGHNA and CDR2 YNFKEQ. V lost 3 bases to trimming and J lost 0 bases; unmatched junction nucleotides: 8. CDR3 amino acids: CASSHLTGGYATNEKLFF. The DNA for the CDR3 is TGTGCCAGCAGCCACTTGACAGGGGGGTATGCAACTAATGAAAAACTGTTTTTT.

In this sample, this clone turned up a few times. J is TRBJ1-2 and V is TRBV6-2 or TRBV6-3; 7 bases fit TRBD1. From germline, CDR1 is MNHEY and CDR2 SVGEGT. The CDR3 is 14 amino acids. The trim removed 5 bases at V and 4 bases at J, leaving 7 bases unmatched. As DNA, the CDR3 is TGTGCCAGCAGTCCGACAGGGATGTTCTATGGCTACACCTTC. It encodes CASSPTGMFYGYTF.

This chain uses TRBV7-2 with TRBJ2-7; a weak D match, TRBD2 (6 bases). The CDR3 runs to 14 residues. V dropped 6 bases and J dropped 0 bases, with 12 bases sitting between them. CDR1 and CDR2 (germline): SGHTA, FQGNSA. The CDR3 region has the DNA TGTGCCAGCAGGCCCGTGGACTACTCCTACGAGCAGTACTTC. This gives the protein CASRPVDYSYEQYF. Based on the CDR3 plus reference TRBV7-2 and TRBJ2-7, the full variable domain is GAGVSQSPSNKVTEKGKDVELRCDPISGHTALYWYRQSLGQGLEFLIYFQGNSAPDKSGLPSDRFSAERTGGSVSTLTIQRTQQEDSAVYLCASRPVDYSYEQYFGPGTRLTVT.

The genes are TRBV7-3 and TRBJ1-6, with no clear D. The V end was cut by 4 bases, the J end by 9 bases, with 16 bases between. Germline V lookup: CDR1 SGHTA, CDR2 FQGTGA. CDR3 length: 15 amino acids. This CDR3 reads CASSSTHDGLSPLHF. The CDR3 DNA reads TGTGCCAGCAGCTCGACTCACGATGGACTTTCACCCCTCCACTTT.

The chain has TRBV7-6 and TRBJ2-5, with D unclear. The CDR3 has 12 residues. CDR1 SGHVS and CDR2 FNYEAQ come from the germline V gene. Trimming took off 6 bases at V and 0 bases at J, with 5 bases between the two ends. CDR3 loop: CASREYQETQYF. DNA of the CDR3: TGTGCCAGCAGGGAGTACCAAGAGACCCAGTACTTC.

V is TRBV11-2 and J is TRBJ1-2; a weak D match, TRBD1 (5 bases). CDR1 and CDR2 (germline): SGHAT, FQNNGV. The CDR3 consists of 14 residues. Trimming removed 1 base from V and 3 bases from J, with 9 bases in between. The CDR3 loop is CASSLGGGDYGYTF. DNA of the CDR3: TGTGCCAGCAGCTTAGGGGGAGGGGACTATGGCTACACCTTC. The whole variable domain, remainder taken from reference TRBV11-2 and TRBJ1-2, is EAGVAQSPRYKIIEKRQSVAFWCNPISGHATLYWYQQILGQGPKLLIQFQNNGVVDDSQLPKDRFSAERLKGVDSTLKIQPAKLEDSAVYLCASSLGGGDYGYTFGSGTRLTVV.

This clone has a count of ten or more. J is TRBJ2-5 and V is TRBV4-2; 9 bases match TRBD2. The CDR3 covers 16 residues. From germline, CDR1 is LGHNA and CDR2 YNFKEQ. Unmatched junction bases numbered 9, after V lost 0 bases and J lost 7 bases. In DNA form, the CDR3 reads TGTGCCAGCAGCCAAGATAGTAGCGGGGGCGCGGGGACCCAGTACTTC. This gives the protein CASSQDSSGGAGTQYF.

This clone has a handful of counts. V usage is TRBV29-1 and J usage is TRBJ1-2, with a weak D call TRBD1 (5 bases). Germline V gives CDR1 SQVTM, CDR2 ANQGSEA. V dropped 5 bases and J dropped 2 bases, with 12 bases sitting between them. This CDR3 comprises 13 residues. The CDR3 DNA reads as TGCAGCGTTTCCCGGGGGAGGAACTATGGCTACACCTTC. Its translation is CSVSRGRNYGYTF.

The chain couples TRBV3-1 (or the pseudogene TRBV3-2) to TRBJ1-2, with TRBD1 matching over 9 bases. CDR3 length: 14 residues. The ends lost 2 bases at V and 8 bases at J; junction bases unmatched: 6. Germline V gene data show CDR1 as LGHDT and CDR2 as YNNKEL (reference sequence). The CDR3 spells CASSQKTGGAGYTF. The CDR3 bases are TGTGCCAGCAGCCAAAAAACAGGGGGCGCGGGCTACACCTTC.

V gene TRBV7-9 combines with J gene TRBJ1-5, with D possibly TRBD1 on 6 matching bases. In germline, CDR1 is SEHNR, CDR2 FQNEAQ (reference sequence). Between the trimmed V and J ends, which lost 2 bases and 6 bases, there was a span of 8 bases. The CDR3 covers 13 residues. The CDR3 is CASSLQGTQPQHF. CDR3 DNA sequence: TGTGCCAGCAGCTTACAGGGGACTCAGCCCCAGCATTTT.

V and J are TRBV3-1 (or the pseudogene TRBV3-2) and TRBJ1-2, with TRBD1 matching 10 bases. The V segment lost 4 bases and the J segment 6 bases; nucleotides outside the gene matches: 20. Germline V CDR1 and CDR2: LGHDT, YNNKEL (reference sequence). This CDR3 comprises 19 residues. DNA for the CDR3: TGTGCCAGCAGCCTGTCTTCCCTCATTGACAGGGGGCGAGCACATGGCTACACCTTC. It translates to CASSLSSLIDRGRAHGYTF.